A single sample is the source of the 5 T cell receptor beta chains below, sequenced in a study of cytomegalovirus exposure and HLA in healthy donors. PCR employed 60 Vbeta and 13 Jbeta primers. Produced via immunoSEQ multiplex PCR; TCRdb's table is partial and in-frame only. The table includes about 160,000 clones, 60% to 80% detected once. The sample taken for sequencing was PBMCs. Receptors were obtained from a woman aged 50 to 60 in good health and CMV-seropositive.

The CDR3 here is CASSGASGARTDTQYF. DNA of the CDR3: TGTGCCAGCAGTGGAGCGTCAGGGGCCCGGACAGATACGCAGTATTTT. The rearrangement joins TRBV2 to TRBJ2-3, with D perhaps TRBD1 (6 bases). Between the trimmed V and J ends, which lost 4 bases and 3 bases, there was a span of 17 bases. Germline values: CDR1 SNHLY, CDR2 FYNNEI. The CDR3 sequence is 16 residues long.

The chain uses TRBV5-1 and TRBJ2-1, with TRBD2 matching over 14 bases. This CDR3 has 20 amino acids. V shed 1 base and J 7 bases; nucleotides not matched to a gene: 16. Germline CDR1 SGHRS, CDR2 YFSETQ. The CDR3 bases are TGCGCCAGCAGCTTGACCGGGACTAGCGGGAGTGGGGCGGCACGGAATGAGCAGTTCTTC. Protein product: CASSLTGTSGSGAARNEQFF.

This clone was detected a few times. The genes are TRBV5-1 and TRBJ1-2; unclear D gene. Germline V gives CDR1 SGHRS, CDR2 YFSETQ. The V end lost 4 bases, the J end lost 0 bases, and 10 bases lay between the germline ends. This CDR3 is 14 amino acids long. CDR3: CASSPEATNYGYTF. The CDR3 bases are TGCGCCAGCAGCCCCGAGGCGACTAACTATGGCTACACCTTC. Full variable domain (missing parts from reference TRBV5-1 and TRBJ1-2): KAGVTQTPRYLIKTRGQQVTLSCSPISGHRSVSWYQQTPGQGLQFLFEYFSETQRNKGNFPGRFSGRQFSNSRSEMNVSTLELGDSALYLCASSPEATNYGYTFGSGTRLTVV.

This clone was found a few times. This chain uses TRBV2 with TRBJ2-1, with D maybe TRBD2 (6 bases). The CDR3 runs to 16 residues. Trimming removed 6 bases from V and 4 bases from J, with 19 bases in between. From germline, CDR1 is SNHLY and CDR2 FYNNEI. The DNA of the CDR3 is TGTGCCAGCAGAAAGCTCACCGGGACTCGATACAATGAGCAGTTCTTC. Residues: CASRKLTGTRYNEQFF.

This chain joins TRBV7-9 and TRBJ1-1; D not certain. The ends were cut back, 1 base at V and 1 base at J, with 10 bases in the middle. CDR1 and CDR2 from the germline V gene are SEHNR and FQNEAQ (reference sequence). This CDR3 has 15 residues. The CDR3, as DNA: TGTGCCAGCAGCTTAGTCGGGAGCCCGAACACTGAAGCTTTCTTT. It encodes CASSLVGSPNTEAFF.